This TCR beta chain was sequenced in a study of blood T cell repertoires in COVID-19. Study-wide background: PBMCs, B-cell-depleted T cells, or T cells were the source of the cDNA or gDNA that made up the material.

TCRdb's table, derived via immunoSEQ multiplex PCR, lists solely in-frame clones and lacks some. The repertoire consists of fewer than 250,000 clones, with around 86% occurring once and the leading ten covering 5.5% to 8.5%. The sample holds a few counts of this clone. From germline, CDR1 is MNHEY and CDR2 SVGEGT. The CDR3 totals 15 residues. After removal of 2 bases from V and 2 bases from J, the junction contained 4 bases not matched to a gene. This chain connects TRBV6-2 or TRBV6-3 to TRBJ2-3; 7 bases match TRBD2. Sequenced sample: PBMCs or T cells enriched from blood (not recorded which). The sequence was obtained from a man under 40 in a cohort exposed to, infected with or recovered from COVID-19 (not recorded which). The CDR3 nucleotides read TGTGCCAGCAGTTACAGTACTAGCGCCACAGATACGCAGTATTTT. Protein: CASSYSTSATDTQYF.